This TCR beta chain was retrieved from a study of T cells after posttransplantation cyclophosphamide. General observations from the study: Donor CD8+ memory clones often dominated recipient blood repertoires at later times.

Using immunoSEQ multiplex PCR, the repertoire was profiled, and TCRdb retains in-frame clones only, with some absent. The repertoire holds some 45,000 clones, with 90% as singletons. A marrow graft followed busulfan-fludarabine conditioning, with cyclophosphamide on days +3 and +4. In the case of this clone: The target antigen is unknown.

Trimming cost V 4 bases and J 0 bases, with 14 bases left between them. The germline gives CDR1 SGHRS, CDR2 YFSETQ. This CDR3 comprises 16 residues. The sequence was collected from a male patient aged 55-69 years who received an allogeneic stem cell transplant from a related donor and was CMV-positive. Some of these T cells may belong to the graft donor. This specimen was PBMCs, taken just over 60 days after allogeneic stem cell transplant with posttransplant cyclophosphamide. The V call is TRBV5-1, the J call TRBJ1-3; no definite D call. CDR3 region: CASSTLSGRSGNTIYF. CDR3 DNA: TGCGCCAGCAGCACCCTGTCAGGTCGCTCTGGAAACACCATATATTTT.